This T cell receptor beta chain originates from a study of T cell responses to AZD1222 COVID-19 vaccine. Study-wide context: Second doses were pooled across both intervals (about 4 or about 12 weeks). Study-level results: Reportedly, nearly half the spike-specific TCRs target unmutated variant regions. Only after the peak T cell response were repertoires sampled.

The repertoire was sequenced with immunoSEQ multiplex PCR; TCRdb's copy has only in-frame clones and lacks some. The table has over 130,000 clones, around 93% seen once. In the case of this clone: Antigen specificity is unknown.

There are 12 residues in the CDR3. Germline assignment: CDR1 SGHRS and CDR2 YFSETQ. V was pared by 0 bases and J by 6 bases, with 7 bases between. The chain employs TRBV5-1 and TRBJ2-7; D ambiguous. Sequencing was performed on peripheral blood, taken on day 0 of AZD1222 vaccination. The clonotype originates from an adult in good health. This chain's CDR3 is CASSLVGSEQYF. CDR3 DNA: TGCGCCAGCAGCTTGGTAGGGTCCGAGCAGTACTTC.